A single sample is the source of the 10 T cell receptor beta chains below, sequenced in a study of PD-1 blockade in classical Hodgkin lymphoma. The data were produced by immunoSEQ multiplex PCR, yet TCRdb's version contains in-frame clones alone and is incomplete. The sample has some 23,000 clones, over 60% seen once. Brentuximab vedotin exposure varied among the patients, all of whom had relapsed after autologous stem cell transplantation. The sequencing here drew on peripheral blood mononuclear cells (PBMCs), taken at baseline. These receptors originate from a human donor with classical Hodgkin lymphoma.

This rearrangement joins TRBV5-1 to TRBJ1-4; a possible D gene is TRBD1 (6 bases). This CDR3 comprises 15 residues. Trimming stripped 4 bases from V and 3 bases from J, with 13 bases between. Germline CDR1 SGHRS, CDR2 YFSETQ. This CDR3 is CASSEQGAANEKLFF. The DNA of the CDR3 is TGCGCCAGCAGCGAACAGGGTGCGGCTAATGAAAAACTGTTTTTT.

The V gene is TRBV5-5, the J gene TRBJ2-5; tentative D call: TRBD1 (6 bases). Trimming left V 4 bases short and J 5 bases short, with 18 bases between. CDR1 and CDR2 from the germline V gene are SGHKS and YYEKEE (reference sequence). The CDR3 spans 15 residues. This chain's CDR3 is CASSPTQGLWETQYF. Written as DNA, the CDR3 is TGTGCCAGCAGCCCCACCCAGGGGTTGTGGGAGACCCAGTACTTC.

This clone was counted between two and nine times. The genes are TRBV5-4 and TRBJ2-1; possibly TRBD2 for D (6 bases). The V gene's germline CDR1 is SGHNT and CDR2 YYREEE (reference sequence). V dropped 4 bases and J dropped 2 bases, with 10 bases sitting between them. The CDR3 has 14 residues. As DNA, the CDR3 is TGTGCCAGCAGCCCTGGCGGGGCCTACAATGAGCAGTTCTTC. Translated, it gives CASSPGGAYNEQFF.

The chain couples TRBV6-6 to TRBJ1-2, with D possibly being TRBD1 (5 bases). Germline V lookup: CDR1 MNHNY, CDR2 SVGAGI (reference sequence). This CDR3 is 12 amino acids long. Trimming removed 6 bases at V and 8 bases at J, with 13 bases between. The CDR3 coding sequence is TGTGCCAGCAGGGAAGGTGGGGGGGGCTACACCTTC. This encodes CASREGGGGYTF.

The rearrangement joins TRBV28 to TRBJ1-5, with TRBD1 matching 10 bases. Germline V gene lookup returns CDR1 MDHEN and CDR2 SYDVKM. The length of the CDR3 is 19 residues. The J segment lost 0 bases and the V segment lost 5 bases, leaving 13 bases of the junction unmatched. Here the CDR3 reads CASSPGGTGVGYSNQPQHF. The DNA of the CDR3 is TGTGCCAGCAGTCCCGGGGGGACAGGGGTGGGTTATAGCAATCAGCCCCAGCATTTT.

V is TRBV6-5 and J is TRBJ1-1; D gene unclear. Germline CDR1 MNHEY, CDR2 SVGAGI. The CDR3 spans 13 residues. V was shortened by 2 bases and J by 4 bases, with 8 bases between the two germline ends. CDR3 nucleotides: TGTGCCAGCAGTTACGAGGTAGGCACTGAAGCTTTCTTT. Amino acids: CASSYEVGTEAFF.

This clone was observed a handful of times. CDR3 loop: CASSRVGQPQHF. Here the CDR3 DNA reads TGTGCCAGCAGTAGAGTTGGTCAGCCCCAGCATTTT. The J gene is TRBJ1-5, the V gene TRBV6-1; D is unresolved. The V and J ends lost 5 bases and 6 bases respectively, with 8 bases between them. Per the germline V gene, CDR1 is MNHNS and CDR2 is SASEGT. This CDR3 comprises 12 residues.

The gene calls are TRBV7-8 and TRBJ2-2, with D possibly being TRBD1 (5 bases). Germline V gives CDR1 SGHVS, CDR2 FQNEAQ. The germline V and J ends were trimmed by 3 bases and 4 bases, with 12 bases remaining between them. The length of the CDR3 is 15 residues. The DNA for the CDR3 is TGTGCCAGCAGCTTTGGGCCCCAGGGCACCGGGGAGCTGTTTTTT. This codes for CASSFGPQGTGELFF.

The J gene is TRBJ2-3, the V gene TRBV5-5, with 7 bases fitting TRBD1. The CDR3 covers 15 residues. Germline lookup yields CDR1 SGHKS and CDR2 YYEKEE (reference sequence). J was trimmed by 1 base and V by 4 bases; bases with no gene match: 6. CDR3 in amino acids: CASSHPGQGTDTQYF. The CDR3 region has the DNA TGTGCCAGCAGCCACCCCGGACAGGGCACAGATACGCAGTATTTT.

The chain joins TRBV5-1 to TRBJ2-5; D is possibly TRBD1 (5 bases). CDR1 and CDR2 (germline): SGHRS, YFSETQ. The CDR3 is 17 amino acids. Trimming stripped 2 bases from V and 2 bases from J, with 19 bases between. CDR3 sequence reads: CASSFVGFDRGQETQYF. CDR3 in DNA: TGCGCCAGCAGCTTTGTTGGCTTCGACAGAGGACAAGAGACCCAGTACTTC.